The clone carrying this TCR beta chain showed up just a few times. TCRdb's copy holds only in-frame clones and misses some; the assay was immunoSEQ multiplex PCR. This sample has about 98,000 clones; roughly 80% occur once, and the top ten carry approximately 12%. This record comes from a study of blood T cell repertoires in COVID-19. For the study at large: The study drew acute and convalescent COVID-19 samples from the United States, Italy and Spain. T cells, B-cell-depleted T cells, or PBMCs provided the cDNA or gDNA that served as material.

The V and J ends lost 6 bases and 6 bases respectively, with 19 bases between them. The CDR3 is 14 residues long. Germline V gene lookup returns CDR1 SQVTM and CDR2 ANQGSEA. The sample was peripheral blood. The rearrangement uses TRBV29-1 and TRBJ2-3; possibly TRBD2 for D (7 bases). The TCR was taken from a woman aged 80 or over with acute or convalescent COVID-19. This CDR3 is CSVRTGRGADTQYF. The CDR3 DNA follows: TGCAGCGTGAGAACAGGGAGGGGTGCGGATACGCAGTATTTT.